These 12 T cell receptor beta chains were all obtained from the same sample, sequenced in a study of blood T cell repertoires in COVID-19 (dated by TCRdb to about 2020). Library creation used the immunoSEQ multiplex PCR assay. Imported from immuneACCESS, the table was reduced by TCRdb to in-frame sequences with V and J called. These copies leave out some clones; in studies compared against another copy, an unresolved V gene accounts for under half, and the cause of the remainder is not known. The sample data list 81,000 or so clones, and around 91% of these were observed just once. In total, the top ten clones hold less than 15% of the sample. The specimen sequenced was peripheral blood. Receptors were obtained from a man in his sixties or seventies with active or convalescent COVID-19.

A remark on this clone: One junction end does not reproduce the germline sequence, and a read error may be involved. The chain recombines TRBV29-1 with TRBJ2-2; 12 bases align to TRBD2. The CDR3 is 15 residues long. Germline values: CDR1 SQVTM, CDR2 ANQGSEA. The CDR3 is CSVLLAGGNIGELFF. The DNA for the CDR3 is TGCAGCGTGCTGCTAGCGGGGGGGAACATCGGGGAGCTGTTTTTT.

The chain joins TRBV4-1 to TRBJ1-2, with TRBD1 as a possible D gene (5 bases). From germline, CDR1 is MGHRA and CDR2 YSYEKL. The germline V and J ends were trimmed by 1 base and 3 bases, with 12 bases remaining between them. The CDR3 runs 15 residues. The CDR3 nucleotides are TGCGCCAGCAGCCAAGGGTTGACACAGGACTATGGCTACACCTTC. Translation: CASSQGLTQDYGYTF.

V and J are TRBV7-2 and TRBJ2-3; tentatively, D is TRBD2 (6 bases). The CDR3 has 17 residues. CDR1 and CDR2 (germline): SGHTA, FQGNSA. V was trimmed by 5 bases and J by 2 bases, leaving 20 bases between them. CDR3 DNA sequence: TGTGCCAGCAGCAAACTTTCGGGGCGGGGATACACAGATACGCAGTATTTT. Its protein product is CASSKLSGRGYTDTQYF.

This chain joins TRBV21-1 and TRBJ1-2; the D call TRBD1 from the table was never checked on the DNA. TRBV21-1 is a pseudogene locus. This CDR3 is 14 amino acids long. The CDR3 region is CASSKRQVPYGYTF. CDR3 in DNA: TGTGCCAGCAGCAAACGACAGGTGCCCTATGGCTACACCTTC.

Only a few counts were recorded for this clone. This rearrangement joins TRBV6-6 to TRBJ1-1, with D perhaps TRBD1 (6 bases). This CDR3 is built from 14 residues. CDR1 MNHNY and CDR2 SVGAGI come from the germline V gene (reference sequence). Trimming removed 2 bases from V and 6 bases from J, with 13 bases in between. This CDR3 is CASSYRRGIAEAFF. CDR3 sequence (DNA): TGTGCCAGCAGTTACAGAAGGGGGATCGCTGAAGCTTTCTTT.

The CDR3 loop is CASSQNTGHHYYEQYF. The DNA of the CDR3 is TGTGCCAGCAGCCAAAATACAGGGCACCATTACTACGAGCAGTACTTC. The chain uses TRBV28 and TRBJ2-7, with TRBD1 as a possible D gene (6 bases). V was shortened by 6 bases and J by 3 bases, with 21 bases between the two germline ends. CDR3 length equals 16 residues. Germline V gene sequence: CDR1 MDHEN, CDR2 SYDVKM. Filled out from reference TRBV28 and TRBJ2-7, the complete variable domain reads DVKVTQSSRYLVKRTGEKVFLECVQDMDHENMFWYRQDPGLGLRLIYFSYDVKMKEKGDIPEGYSVSREKKERFSLILESASTNQTSMYLCASSQNTGHHYYEQYFGPGTRLTVT.

V gene TRBV5-1 combines with J gene TRBJ2-7; tentatively, D is TRBD1 (6 bases). Trimming cost V 4 bases and J 5 bases, with 16 bases left between them. This CDR3 has 14 amino acids. From germline, CDR1 is SGHRS and CDR2 YFSETQ. In DNA, the CDR3 is TGCGCCAGCAGCCTAATAACAGGGTCCCACGAGCAGTACTTC. Translation: CASSLITGSHEQYF.

The chain combines TRBV11-1 with TRBJ2-1; a possible D gene is TRBD1 (6 bases). The V gene's germline CDR1 is SGHAT and CDR2 FQDESV (reference sequence). The ends were cut back, 1 base at V and 0 bases at J, with 10 bases in the middle. The CDR3 spans 16 residues. In DNA, the CDR3 is TGTGCCAGCAGCTTAGGGGGGCACAGCTCCTACAATGAGCAGTTCTTC. Translating gives CASSLGGHSSYNEQFF.

V and J are TRBV5-1 and TRBJ1-1; 9 bases line up with TRBD1. CDR1 and CDR2 from the germline V gene are SGHRS and YFSETQ. Trimming at V came to 0 bases and at J to 7 bases, leaving 4 bases not matched to a gene. The CDR3 totals 14 residues. CDR3 protein: CASSLAPGQGEAFF. The CDR3 bases are TGCGCCAGCAGCTTGGCCCCGGGACAGGGTGAAGCTTTCTTT.

The CDR3, as DNA: TGTGCCAGCAGCCCGCAGGGGAACTCTGGAAACACCATATATTTT. Protein product: CASSPQGNSGNTIYF. The genes are TRBV7-2 and TRBJ1-3, with D tentatively TRBD1 (6 bases). This CDR3 is 15 amino acids long. Germline CDR1 is SGHTA and CDR2 is FQGNSA. The germline V and J ends were trimmed by 5 bases and 0 bases, with 11 bases remaining between them.

J is TRBJ2-7 and V is TRBV4-3; the match to TRBD1 covers 7 bases. Germline CDR1 and CDR2: LGHNA and YSLEER. The V and J ends lost 1 base and 5 bases, in that order; junction bases with no gene match: 11. This CDR3 region has 16 residues. CDR3 in amino acids: CASSQGNPTGSHEQYF. As DNA, the CDR3 is TGCGCCAGCAGCCAAGGAAACCCGACAGGGTCGCACGAGCAGTACTTC.

The CDR3: CASSISGGSGTEAFF. The CDR3 bases are TGTGCCAGTAGTATATCAGGGGGCTCGGGGACTGAAGCTTTCTTT. The V gene is TRBV19, the J gene TRBJ1-1; TRBD1 agrees at 8 bases. Germline assignment: CDR1 LNHDA and CDR2 SQIVND (reference sequence). Trimming at V came to 2 bases and at J to 5 bases, leaving 7 bases not matched to a gene. The CDR3 runs to 15 residues.